This TCR beta chain was obtained from a study of blood T cell repertoires in COVID-19. The V end lost 5 bases, the J end lost 1 base, and 11 bases lay between the germline ends. This CDR3 has 15 amino acids. Germline CDR1 reads MNHNS; CDR2 reads SASEGT. The sample holds a few counts of this clone. Method: immunoSEQ multiplex PCR; TCRdb's copy keeps in-frame clones and lacks some. The repertoire holds 200,000 or so clones, with approximately 81% as singletons. The sequence was obtained from a middle-aged man who had recovered from COVID-19. The V call is TRBV6-1, the J call TRBJ2-2; D possibly corresponds to TRBD2 (5 bases). The sample taken for sequencing was peripheral blood. CDR3: CASSWRTWNTGELFF. The DNA for the CDR3 is TGTGCCAGCAGTTGGAGGACTTGGAACACCGGGGAGCTGTTTTTT.